A selection of T cell receptor beta chains follows, all from one sample in a study of cytomegalovirus exposure and HLA in healthy donors. The method was immunoSEQ multiplex PCR; TCRdb's version includes in-frame clones alone and lacks a portion of them. The sample contains 200,000 to 250,000 clones, over 80% of which appear only once. The sample was PBMCs. The receptors come from a middle-aged woman in good health and CMV-seropositive. Both conserved end residues are trimmed from each CDR3. The order of the fields is CDR3 protein, J gene, V gene.

ASSADRGRFEKLF | TRBJ1-4 | TRBV2
ASSPEGLAGTDTQY | TRBJ2-3 | TRBV7-2
ASSEGPASGRGSYNEQF | TRBJ2-1 | TRBV2
ASNRDSSGNTIY | TRBJ1-3 | TRBV6-1
ASSFRRLAGVGYNEQF | TRBJ2-1 | TRBV5-6
AISELASGSGEQF | TRBJ2-1 | TRBV10-3
SAARLALYNEQF | TRBJ2-1 | TRBV29-1
ATSRGLAEVRYT | TRBJ1-2 | TRBV15
ASSPPGTSGSLNEQF | TRBJ2-1 | TRBV28
ASASGTFNQPQH | TRBJ1-5 | TRBV19
ASGDRGQYEQY | TRBJ2-7 | TRBV25-1
ASSEDRDRYYT | TRBJ1-2 | TRBV6-1
ASSLAIAGGPLDTQY | TRBJ2-3 | TRBV7-2
ASSLVGGRAEQY | - | TRBV5-4
SVLERDSNQPQH | TRBJ1-5 | TRBV29-1
ASSIAVRGAGETYEQY | TRBJ2-7 | TRBV19
AISESIAGGTDTQY | TRBJ2-3 | TRBV10-3